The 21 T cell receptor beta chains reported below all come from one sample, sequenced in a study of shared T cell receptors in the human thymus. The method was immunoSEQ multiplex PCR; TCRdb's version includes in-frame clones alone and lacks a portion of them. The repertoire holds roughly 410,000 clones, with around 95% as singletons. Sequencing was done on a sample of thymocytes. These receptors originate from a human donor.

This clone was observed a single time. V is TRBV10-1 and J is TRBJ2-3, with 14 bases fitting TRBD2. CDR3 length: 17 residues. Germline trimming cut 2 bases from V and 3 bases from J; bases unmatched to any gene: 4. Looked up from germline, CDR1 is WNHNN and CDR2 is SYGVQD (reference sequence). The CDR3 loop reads CASSEPGLAGVTDTQYF. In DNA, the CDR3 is TGCGCCAGCAGTGAGCCGGGACTAGCGGGAGTGACAGATACGCAGTATTTT.

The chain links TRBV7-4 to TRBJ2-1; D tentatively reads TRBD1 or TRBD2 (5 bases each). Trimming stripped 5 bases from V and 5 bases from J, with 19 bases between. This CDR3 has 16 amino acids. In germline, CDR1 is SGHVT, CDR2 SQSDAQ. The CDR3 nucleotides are TGTGCCAGCAGCCCCCGGGACCTGCGACTAAACAATGAGCAGTTCTTC. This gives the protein CASSPRDLRLNNEQFF.

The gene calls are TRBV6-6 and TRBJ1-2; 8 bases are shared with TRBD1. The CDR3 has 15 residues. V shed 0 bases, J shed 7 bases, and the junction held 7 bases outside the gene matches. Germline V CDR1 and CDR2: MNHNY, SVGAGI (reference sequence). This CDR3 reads CASSYSPGQGGGYTF. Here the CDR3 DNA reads TGTGCCAGCAGTTACTCTCCCGGACAGGGAGGTGGCTACACCTTC.

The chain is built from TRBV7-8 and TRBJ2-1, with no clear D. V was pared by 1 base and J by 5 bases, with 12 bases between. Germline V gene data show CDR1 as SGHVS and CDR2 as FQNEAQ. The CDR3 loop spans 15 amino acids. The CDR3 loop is CASSLVGLEDNEQFF. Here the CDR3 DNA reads TGTGCCAGCAGCTTAGTAGGGCTAGAGGACAATGAGCAGTTCTTC.

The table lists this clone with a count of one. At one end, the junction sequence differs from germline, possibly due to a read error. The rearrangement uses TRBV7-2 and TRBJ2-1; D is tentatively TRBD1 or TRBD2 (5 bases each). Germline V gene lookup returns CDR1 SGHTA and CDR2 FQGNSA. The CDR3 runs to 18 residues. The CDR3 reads CASSLDEQGQRVHNKQFF. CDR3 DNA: TGTGCCAGCAGCTTAGACGAGCAGGGCCAGAGGGTCCACAATAAGCAGTTCTTC.

The CDR3 loop reads CASTSPAGTSGNEQFF. In DNA, the CDR3 is TGTGCCAGCACCTCTCCGGCAGGGACTAGCGGGAACGAGCAGTTCTTC. The genes are TRBV28 and TRBJ2-1, with 13 bases lining up with TRBD2. V shed 7 bases and J 10 bases; nucleotides not matched to a gene: 13. Germline loops: CDR1 MDHEN, CDR2 SYDVKM. The CDR3 consists of 16 residues.

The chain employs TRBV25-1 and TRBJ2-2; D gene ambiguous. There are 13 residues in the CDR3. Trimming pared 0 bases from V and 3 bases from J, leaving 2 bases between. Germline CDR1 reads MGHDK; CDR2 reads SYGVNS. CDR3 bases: TGTGCCAGCAGTGAATATTACACCGGGGAGCTGTTTTTT. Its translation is CASSEYYTGELFF.

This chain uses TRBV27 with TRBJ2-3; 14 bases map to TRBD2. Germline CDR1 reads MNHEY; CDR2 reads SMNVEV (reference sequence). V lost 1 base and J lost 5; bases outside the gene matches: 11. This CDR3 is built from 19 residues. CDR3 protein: CASSLLGLAGAAGEDTQYF. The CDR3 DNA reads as TGTGCCAGCAGTTTATTGGGACTAGCGGGAGCGGCGGGGGAAGATACGCAGTATTTT.

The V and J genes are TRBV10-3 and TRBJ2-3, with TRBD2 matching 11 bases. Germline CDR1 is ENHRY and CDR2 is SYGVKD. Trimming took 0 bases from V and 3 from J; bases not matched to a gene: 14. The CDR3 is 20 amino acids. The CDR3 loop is CAISESRVAGGPRGTDTQYF. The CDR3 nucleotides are TGTGCCATCAGTGAGTCGAGGGTAGCGGGAGGGCCAAGGGGAACAGATACGCAGTATTTT.

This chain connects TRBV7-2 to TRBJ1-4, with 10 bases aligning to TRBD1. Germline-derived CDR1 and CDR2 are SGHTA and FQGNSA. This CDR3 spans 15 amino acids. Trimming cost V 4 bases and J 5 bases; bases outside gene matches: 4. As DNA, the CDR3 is TGTGCCAGCAGCTGGGGACAGGGGCGAAATGAAAAACTGTTTTTT. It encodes CASSWGQGRNEKLFF.

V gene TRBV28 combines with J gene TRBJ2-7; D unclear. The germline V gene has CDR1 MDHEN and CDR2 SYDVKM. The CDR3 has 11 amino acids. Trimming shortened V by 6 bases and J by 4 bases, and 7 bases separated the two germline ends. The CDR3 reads CASSPFYEQYF. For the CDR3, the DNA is TGTGCCAGCAGCCCCTTTTACGAGCAGTACTTC.

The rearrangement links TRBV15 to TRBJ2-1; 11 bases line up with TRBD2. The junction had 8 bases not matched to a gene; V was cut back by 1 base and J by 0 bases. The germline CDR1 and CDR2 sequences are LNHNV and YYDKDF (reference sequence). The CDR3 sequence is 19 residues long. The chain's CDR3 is CATSRGTSGSLSSYNEQFF. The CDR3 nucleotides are TGTGCCACCAGCAGAGGAACTAGCGGGAGCCTTAGCTCCTACAATGAGCAGTTCTTC.

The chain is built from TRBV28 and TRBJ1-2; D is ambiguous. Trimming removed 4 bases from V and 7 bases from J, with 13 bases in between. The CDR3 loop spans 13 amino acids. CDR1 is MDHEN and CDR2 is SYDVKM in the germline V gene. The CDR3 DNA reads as TGTGCCAGCAGTTGGAGGAGGTTATGTGGCTACACCTTC. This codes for CASSWRRLCGYTF.

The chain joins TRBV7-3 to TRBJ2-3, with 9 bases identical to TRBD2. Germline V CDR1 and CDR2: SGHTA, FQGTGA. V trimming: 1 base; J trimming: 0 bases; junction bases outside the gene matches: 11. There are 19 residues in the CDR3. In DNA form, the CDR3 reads TGTGCCAGCAGCTTAATGAGGGGCGGGAGGGAACCTAGCACAGATACGCAGTATTTT. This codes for CASSLMRGGREPSTDTQYF.

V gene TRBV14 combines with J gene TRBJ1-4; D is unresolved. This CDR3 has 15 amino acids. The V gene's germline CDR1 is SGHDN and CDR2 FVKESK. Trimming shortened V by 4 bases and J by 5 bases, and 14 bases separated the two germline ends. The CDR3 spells CASSLKGPLNEKLFF. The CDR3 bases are TGTGCCAGCAGCCTTAAGGGTCCATTAAATGAAAAACTGTTTTTT. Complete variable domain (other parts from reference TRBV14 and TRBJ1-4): EAGVTQFPSHSVIEKGQTVTLRCDPISGHDNLYWYRRVMGKEIKFLLHFVKESKQDESGMPNNRFLAERTGGTYSTLKVQPAELEDSGVYFCASSLKGPLNEKLFFGSGTQLSVL.

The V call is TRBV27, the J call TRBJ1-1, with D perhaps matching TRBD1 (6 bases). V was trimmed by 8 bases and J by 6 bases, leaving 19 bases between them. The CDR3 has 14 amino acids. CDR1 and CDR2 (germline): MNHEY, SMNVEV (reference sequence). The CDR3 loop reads CASPALQGRPEAFF. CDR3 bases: TGTGCCAGCCCCGCCCTTCAGGGGCGCCCTGAAGCTTTCTTT.

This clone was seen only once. CDR3 DNA sequence: TGTGCCAGCAGTCCCCGGCCCCCGCAGCAGTATCAGCCCCAGCATTTT. Protein: CASSPRPPQQYQPQHF. The J gene is TRBJ1-5, the V gene TRBV28; D call uncertain. The length of the CDR3 is 16 residues. Germline V CDR1 and CDR2: MDHEN, SYDVKM. V lost 5 bases to trimming and J lost 5 bases, with 19 bases between them.

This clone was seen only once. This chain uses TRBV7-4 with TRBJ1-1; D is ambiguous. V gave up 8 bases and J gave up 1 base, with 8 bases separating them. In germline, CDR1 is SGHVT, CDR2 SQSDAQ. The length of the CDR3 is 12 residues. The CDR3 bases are TGTGCCAGCGAGCCGGGGAACACTGAAGCTTTCTTT. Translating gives CASEPGNTEAFF.

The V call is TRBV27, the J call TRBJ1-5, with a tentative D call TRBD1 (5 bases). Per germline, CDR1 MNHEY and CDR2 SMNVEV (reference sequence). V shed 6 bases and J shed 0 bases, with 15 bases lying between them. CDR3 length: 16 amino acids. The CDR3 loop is CASRAGRENSNQPQHF. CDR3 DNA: TGTGCCAGCAGGGCAGGGAGGGAGAATAGCAATCAGCCCCAGCATTTT.

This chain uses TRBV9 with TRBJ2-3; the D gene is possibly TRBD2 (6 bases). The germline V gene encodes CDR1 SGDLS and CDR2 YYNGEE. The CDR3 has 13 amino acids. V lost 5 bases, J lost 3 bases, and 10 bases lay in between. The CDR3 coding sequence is TGTGCCAGCAGTGGCGGGAAAACAGATACGCAGTATTTT. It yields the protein CASSGGKTDTQYF.

CDR3 sequence reads: CASGPDFSSYEQYF. In nucleotides, the CDR3 is TGTGCCAGCGGGCCAGACTTTAGCTCCTACGAGCAGTACTTC. The gene calls are TRBV7-9 and TRBJ2-7; D is undetermined. Trimming shortened V by 8 bases and J by 0 bases, and 14 bases separated the two germline ends. CDR3 size: 14 residues. Germline V CDR1 and CDR2: SEHNR, FQNEAQ (reference sequence). The full variable domain, with the rest looked up from reference TRBV7-9 and TRBJ2-7, is DTGVSQNPRHKITKRGQNVTFRCDPISEHNRLYWYRQTLGQGPEFLTYFQNEAQLEKSRLLSDRFSAERPKGSFSTLEIQRTEQGDSAMYLCASGPDFSSYEQYFGPGTRLTVT.